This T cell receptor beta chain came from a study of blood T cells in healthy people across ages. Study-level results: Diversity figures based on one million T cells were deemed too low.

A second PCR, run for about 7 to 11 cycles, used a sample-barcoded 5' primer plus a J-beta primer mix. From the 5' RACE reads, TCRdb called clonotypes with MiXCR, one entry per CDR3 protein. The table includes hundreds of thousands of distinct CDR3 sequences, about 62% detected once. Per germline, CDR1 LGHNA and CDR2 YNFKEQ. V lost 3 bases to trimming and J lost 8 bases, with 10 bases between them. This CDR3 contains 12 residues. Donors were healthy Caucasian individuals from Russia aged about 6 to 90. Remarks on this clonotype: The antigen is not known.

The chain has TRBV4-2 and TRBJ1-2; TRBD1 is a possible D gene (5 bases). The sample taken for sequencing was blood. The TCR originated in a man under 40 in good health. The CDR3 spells CASSQGPEGYTF. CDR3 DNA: TGTGCCAGCAGCCAGGGACCGGAGGGCTACACCTTC.